This T cell receptor (beta chain) emerged from a study of blood T cell repertoires in COVID-19. The CDR3 contains 13 residues. Per the germline V gene, CDR1 is MDHEN and CDR2 is SYDVKM. The germline V and J ends were trimmed by 5 bases and 7 bases, with 12 bases remaining between them. Source study methods: Amplification of reference gene primers provided the estimated nucleated cell counts. Using immunoSEQ multiplex PCR, the repertoire was profiled, and TCRdb retains in-frame clones only, with some absent. V and J calls and clone size are given by that table; D and trimming were obtained from the DNA. This table holds roughly 200,000 clones, around 83% found once.

The material sequenced was PBMCs or T cells enriched from blood (not recorded which). The receptor was isolated from a man aged 35 to 55 who had recovered from COVID-19. This chain joins TRBV28 and TRBJ2-1, with TRBD2 as a possible D gene (6 bases). The CDR3: CASSPLAANEQFF. The CDR3 DNA follows: TGTGCCAGCAGTCCTTTAGCGGCGAATGAGCAGTTCTTC.